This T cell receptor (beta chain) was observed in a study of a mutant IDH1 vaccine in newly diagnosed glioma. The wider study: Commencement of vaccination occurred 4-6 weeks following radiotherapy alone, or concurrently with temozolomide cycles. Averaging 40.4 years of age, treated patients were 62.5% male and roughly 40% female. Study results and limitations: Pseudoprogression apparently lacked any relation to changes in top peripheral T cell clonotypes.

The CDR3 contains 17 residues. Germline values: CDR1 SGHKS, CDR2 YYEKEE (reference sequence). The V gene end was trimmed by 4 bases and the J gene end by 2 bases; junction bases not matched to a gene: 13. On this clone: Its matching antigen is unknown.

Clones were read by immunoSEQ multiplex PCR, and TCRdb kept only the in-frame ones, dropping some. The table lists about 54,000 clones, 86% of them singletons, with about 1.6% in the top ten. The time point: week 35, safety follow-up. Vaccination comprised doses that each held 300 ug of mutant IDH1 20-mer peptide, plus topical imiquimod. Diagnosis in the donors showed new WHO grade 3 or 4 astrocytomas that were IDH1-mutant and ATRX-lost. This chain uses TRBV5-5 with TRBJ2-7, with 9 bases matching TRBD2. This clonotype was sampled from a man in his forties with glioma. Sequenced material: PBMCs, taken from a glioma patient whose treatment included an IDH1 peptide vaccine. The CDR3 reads CASSQQGSGSLAYEQYF. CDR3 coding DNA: TGTGCCAGCAGCCAGCAGGGTAGCGGGAGCCTCGCCTACGAGCAGTACTTC. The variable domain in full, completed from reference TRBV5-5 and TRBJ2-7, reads DAGVTQSPTHLIKTRGQQVTLRCSPISGHKSVSWYQQVLGQGPQFIFQYYEKEERGRGNFPDRFSARQFPNYSSELNVNALLLGDSALYLCASSQQGSGSLAYEQYFGPGTRLTVT.